These 10 T cell receptor beta chains came from one sample sequenced in a study of OX40 agonist ivuxolimab in advanced cancers. The protocol was immunoSEQ multiplex PCR, while the TCRdb copy is restricted to in-frame clones and leaves out a portion. In the table there are 65,000 to 85,000 clones, around nine tenths of which are singletons. The sample was CD4+ or CD8+ T cells sorted from blood, taken in a trial of the OX40 agonist ivuxolimab. These receptors came from an adult with an advanced solid tumor such as melanoma, head and neck, liver or kidney cancer.

The rearrangement links TRBV7-6 to TRBJ1-1; 7 bases map to TRBD1. Germline lookup yields CDR1 SGHVS and CDR2 FNYEAQ. Trimming took 3 bases from V and 2 from J; bases not matched to a gene: 12. This CDR3 comprises 17 residues. CDR3 residues: CASSLGRGRLVNTEAFF. As DNA, the CDR3 is TGTGCCAGCAGCTTGGGTAGGGGGCGCTTAGTTAACACTGAAGCTTTCTTT.

The V and J genes are TRBV19 and TRBJ1-3, with unresolved D. The CDR3 contains 12 residues. Trimming cost V 4 bases and J 4 bases, with 5 bases left between them. The germline V gene encodes CDR1 LNHDA and CDR2 SQIVND (reference sequence). The DNA of the CDR3 is TGTGCCAGTAGTACTACAGGAAACACCATATATTTT. Amino acid sequence: CASSTTGNTIYF.

The CDR3 DNA is TGTGCCAGCTCACCGATACCTGGGACAGCCAACTATGGCTACACCTTC. It is translated as CASSPIPGTANYGYTF. The chain uses TRBV18 and TRBJ1-2, with 7 bases identical to TRBD1. Germline loops: CDR1 KGHSH, CDR2 LQKENI. The CDR3 extends over 16 amino acids. J gave up 2 bases and V 3 bases, and 9 bases lay outside the gene matches.

This CDR3 is CASSLGHRTNTGELFF. The DNA for the CDR3 is TGCGCCAGCAGCCTAGGACACCGCACGAACACCGGGGAGCTGTTTTTT. This rearrangement joins TRBV5-1 to TRBJ2-2; possible D gene TRBD1, 5 bases. Germline V gene sequence: CDR1 SGHRS, CDR2 YFSETQ. The CDR3 is 16 amino acids. Between the trimmed V and J ends, which lost 4 bases and 0 bases, there was a span of 13 bases.

The chain combines TRBV4-2 with TRBJ2-2, with 8 bases lining up with TRBD1. The V segment lost 5 bases and the J segment 1 base; nucleotides outside the gene matches: 9. This CDR3 is built from 17 residues. Germline V lookup: CDR1 LGHNA, CDR2 YNFKEQ. The CDR3 region has the DNA TGTGCCAGCAGCGAACATCACAGGGGGTTGAACACCGGGGAGCTGTTTTTT. Translated: CASSEHHRGLNTGELFF.

The genes are TRBV18 and TRBJ2-5; D may be TRBD2 (6 bases). The CDR3 extends over 13 amino acids. Per the germline V gene, CDR1 is KGHSH and CDR2 is LQKENI. V was shortened by 3 bases and J by 6 bases, with 11 bases between the two germline ends. CDR3 in amino acids: CASSPGGSKTQYF. The CDR3 DNA reads as TGTGCCAGCTCACCCGGGGGTAGTAAGACCCAGTACTTC.

This clone was detected only once. V and J are TRBV11-3 and TRBJ2-2, with D perhaps assigned TRBD1 or TRBD2 (7 bases each). Between the trimmed V and J ends, which lost 5 bases and 7 bases, there was a span of 17 bases. The CDR3 is 15 residues long. The germline V gene has CDR1 SGHNT and CDR2 YENEEA. The CDR3: CASSPARGGNGELFF. Here the CDR3 DNA reads TGTGCCAGCAGCCCAGCCAGGGGGGGCAACGGGGAGCTGTTTTTT. The entire variable domain, with the rest obtained from reference TRBV11-3 and TRBJ2-2, is as follows: EAGVVQSPRYKIIEKKQPVAFWCNPISGHNTLYWYLQNLGQGPELLIRYENEEAVDDSQLPKDRFSAERLKGVDSTLKIQPAELGDSAVYLCASSPARGGNGELFFGEGSRLTVL.

This clone ranks as medium-sized. The rearrangement uses TRBV5-6 and TRBJ2-7; unclear D gene. This CDR3 contains 12 residues. Looked up from germline, CDR1 is SGHDT and CDR2 is YYEEEE. The V end was cut by 3 bases, the J end by 3 bases, with 7 bases between. The CDR3 sequence: CASSSDLYEQYF. As DNA, the CDR3 is TGTGCCAGCAGCTCCGACCTCTACGAGCAGTACTTC.

The genes are TRBV14 and TRBJ2-2, with D hard to call. From germline, CDR1 is SGHDN and CDR2 FVKESK. This CDR3 region has 16 residues. Trimming removed 2 bases at V and 0 bases at J, with 10 bases between. The CDR3 region has the DNA TGTGCCAGCAGCCAACTCTCACAAACGAACACCGGGGAGCTGTTTTTT. Residues: CASSQLSQTNTGELFF.

The chain carries TRBV4-3 and TRBJ2-5; 11 bases agree with TRBD1. Germline V gene lookup returns CDR1 LGHNA and CDR2 YSLEER. V shed 2 bases and J 4 bases; nucleotides not matched to a gene: 15. The CDR3 extends over 19 amino acids. The CDR3 spells CASSQIPIGTGGLRETQYF. Written as DNA, the CDR3 is TGCGCCAGCAGCCAAATCCCTATCGGGACAGGGGGTTTACGAGAGACCCAGTACTTC.